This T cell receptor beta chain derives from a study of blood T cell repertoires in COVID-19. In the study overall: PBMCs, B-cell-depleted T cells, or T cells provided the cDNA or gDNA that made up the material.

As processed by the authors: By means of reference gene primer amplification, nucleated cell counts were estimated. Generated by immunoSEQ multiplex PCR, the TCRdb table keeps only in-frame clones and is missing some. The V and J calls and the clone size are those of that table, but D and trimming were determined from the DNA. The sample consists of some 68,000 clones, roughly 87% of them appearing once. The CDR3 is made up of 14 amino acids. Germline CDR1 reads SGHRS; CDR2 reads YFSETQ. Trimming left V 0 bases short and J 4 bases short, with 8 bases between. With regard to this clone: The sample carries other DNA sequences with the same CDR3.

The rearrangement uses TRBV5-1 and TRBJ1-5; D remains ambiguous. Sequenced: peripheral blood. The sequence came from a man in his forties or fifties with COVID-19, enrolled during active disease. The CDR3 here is CASSLAGGNQPQHF. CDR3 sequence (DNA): TGCGCCAGCAGCTTGGCCGGAGGGAATCAGCCCCAGCATTTT. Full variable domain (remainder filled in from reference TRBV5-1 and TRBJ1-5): KAGVTQTPRYLIKTRGQQVTLSCSPISGHRSVSWYQQTPGQGLQFLFEYFSETQRNKGNFPGRFSGRQFSNSRSEMNVSTLELGDSALYLCASSLAGGNQPQHFGDGTRLSIL.